The source of this TCR beta chain is a study of identical twins listed by TCRdb under 2016. In terms of the full investigation: To test whether fetal clonotypes persist, this study deep-sequenced TCR alpha and beta repertoires from monozygotic twins, from unrelated adults of various ages, and from cord blood. To rule out contamination, replicate twin experiments were performed at different times with different library preparation protocols. The research as a whole found: Compared with coincidental sharing between unrelated individuals, out-of-frame TCR alpha sequences shared between twins had an excess of sequences with low generation probability. A weaker excess of twin sharing was found in beta out-of-frame sequences because the signal-to-noise ratio was lowered by fewer shared sequences. Abundant cord blood beta clonotypes carried fewer insertions; young adult naive repertoires showed a weaker similar trend, while memory repertoires showed none. Out-of-frame TCR alpha sharing in monozygotic twins was systematically underestimated by recombination models, whereas sharing between unrelated individuals was in agreement with the recombination models. Conclusions relied on cross-sectional statistical analysis, since the same donors could not be followed over many years. Invariant T cells such as MAIT and iNKT could partly confound zero-insertion analyses, though diverse VJ usage argued against this for most clonotypes.

Library prep was done by 5' RACE. Reads for this sample came from an Illumina HiSeq 2000. A universal primer binding site was added through template switching, and the final cDNA carried a unique molecular identifier so that TCR cDNA molecules could be counted accurately. Specific primers in the conserved constant-segment region were used to synthesize first-strand cDNA for TCR alpha and beta chains. To control for contamination, every cDNA library carried two barcodes: a SMART-Mk sample barcode plus Illumina barcodes. TruSeq adapter sequences, together with Illumina sample barcodes, were added in two successive PCR steps. TCR alpha and beta cDNA libraries were sequenced on the Illumina HiSeq platform with custom primers. From the authors' description of their analysis: Unique molecular identifiers were extracted from raw reads with MiGEC, and CDR3 positions were determined with MiXCR. For each individual, recombination models were inferred using an EM algorithm with the repgenHMM and IGoR tools. Shared clonotype analysis was performed with the tcR package in R, normalizing sharing by the product of cloneset sizes. Out-of-frame nonproductive sequences were analyzed to study raw recombination free of thymic and clonal selection effects. TCRdb trimmed the raw reads at Q25, called clones with MiXCR and kept productive beta chains. Each CDR3 protein appears once, grouped with its most common genes and DNA. TCRdb's processing, not the authors' own work, is the source of the V and J calls. The sample table holds about 920,000 distinct CDR3 sequences, of which about 12% were seen once. The ten largest clonotypes hold about 1.5% of the sample.

Every donor in the study was a healthy Caucasian. The twin cohort consisted of three pairs of female monozygotic twins, all aged roughly 18 to 29 years. Peripheral blood mononuclear cells were the source from which RNA for the TCR libraries was isolated. On this clonotype: This receptor's antigen is unknown. No qualities accompany the bases; no much larger clone lies one base away.

These data also formed part of another study, on yellow fever vaccine responses in identical twins. As the second publication notes: According to the authors, in identical twins the way T cells responded to vaccination appeared partly convergent and partly personalized. The study precisely tracked vaccine-responding T cell clones in identical twins.

Sample: PBMCs. This sequence was found in a young woman in good health.

The CDR3 protein: CATRGGGNSGTGLNEQFF. The DNA is TGCGCCACCCGTGGGGGAGGGAATAGCGGGACCGGCTTAAATGAGCAGTTCTTC. The sequence is built from TRBV10-2 and TRBJ2-1, and 8 bases in between align with TRBD2. The germline V gene provides CDR1 WSHSY and CDR2 SAAADI. After removal of 10 bases from V and 7 bases from J, the junction retains 24 bases not matched to a gene. The CDR3 holds 18 amino acids from the cysteine to the phenylalanine. Kept here is only the CDR3 DNA, which spans 54 bases and is read in frame from base 1.